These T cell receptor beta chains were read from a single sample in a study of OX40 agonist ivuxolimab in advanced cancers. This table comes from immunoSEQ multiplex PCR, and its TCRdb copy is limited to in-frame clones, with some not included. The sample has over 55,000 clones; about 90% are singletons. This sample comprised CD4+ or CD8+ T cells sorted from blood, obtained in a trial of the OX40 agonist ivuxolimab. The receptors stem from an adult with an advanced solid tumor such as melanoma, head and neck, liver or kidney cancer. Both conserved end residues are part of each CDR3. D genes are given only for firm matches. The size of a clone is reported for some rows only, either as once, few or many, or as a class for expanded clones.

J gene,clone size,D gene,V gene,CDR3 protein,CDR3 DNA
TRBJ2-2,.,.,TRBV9,CASSVSDGELFF,TGTGCCAGCAGCGTAAGTGACGGGGAGCTGTTTTTT
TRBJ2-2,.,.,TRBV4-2,CASSSPRAAGELFF,TGTGCCAGCAGCTCCCCCCGGGCTGCCGGGGAGCTGTTTTTT
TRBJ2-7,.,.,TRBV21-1,CASSKAQLTVISYEQYF,TGTGCCAGCAGCAAAGCGCAGCTCACAGTGATCTCCTACGAGCAGTACTTC
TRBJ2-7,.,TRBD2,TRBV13,CASSLGTSGMIYEQYF,TGTGCCAGCAGCCTAGGGACTAGCGGGATGATCTACGAGCAGTACTTC
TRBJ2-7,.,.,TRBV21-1,CASSGYRDPCPYEQYF,TGTGCCAGCAGCGGGTACCGGGACCCCTGTCCTTACGAGCAGTACTTC
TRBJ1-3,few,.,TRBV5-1,CASRREYSGNTIYF,TGCGCCAGCAGAAGAGAGTACTCTGGAAACACCATATATTTT
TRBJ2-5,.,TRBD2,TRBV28,CASGGGGPEETQYF,TGTGCCAGCGGCGGCGGGGGGCCTGAAGAGACCCAGTACTTC
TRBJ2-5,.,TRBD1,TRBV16,CASSPLTGYGETQYF,TGTGCCAGCAGCCCCCTGACAGGGTATGGAGAGACCCAGTACTTC
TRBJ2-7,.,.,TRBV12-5,CANALGGSYEQYF,TGTGCTAACGCACTGGGGGGCTCCTACGAGCAGTACTTC
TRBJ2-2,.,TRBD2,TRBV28,CASSSGINTGELFF,TGTGCCAGCAGTAGCGGGATTAACACCGGGGAGCTGTTTTTT
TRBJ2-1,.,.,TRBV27,CASSGRLGNEQFF,TGTGCCAGCAGTGGACGACTAGGAAATGAGCAGTTCTTC
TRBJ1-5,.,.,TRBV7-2,CASSLGVSNQPQHF,TGTGCCAGCAGCCTCGGGGTTAGCAATCAGCCCCAGCATTTT
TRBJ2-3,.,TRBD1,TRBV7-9,CASSPPGTGLADTQYF,TGTGCCAGCAGCCCCCCCGGGACAGGGTTGGCAGATACGCAGTATTTT
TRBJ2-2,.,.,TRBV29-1,CSVTGTNTGELFF,TGCAGCGTGACCGGGACTAACACCGGGGAGCTGTTTTTT
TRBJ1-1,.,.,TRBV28,CASSFDTYTEAFF,TGTGCCAGCAGTTTCGACACTTACACTGAAGCTTTCTTT
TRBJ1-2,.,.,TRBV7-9,CASITDNYGYTF,TGTGCCAGCATAACCGACAACTATGGCTACACCTTC
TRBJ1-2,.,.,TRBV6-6,CASSYHVSNYGYTF,TGTGCCAGCAGTTATCACGTATCTAACTATGGCTACACCTTC
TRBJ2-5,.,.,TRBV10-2,CASSEDQFVGSRETQYF,TGCGCCAGCAGTGAGGATCAGTTCGTTGGTTCCCGGGAGACCCAGTACTTC
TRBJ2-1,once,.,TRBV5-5,CASSPFRDNEQFF,TGTGCCAGCAGCCCCTTCAGGGACAATGAGCAGTTCTTC
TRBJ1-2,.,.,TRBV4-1,CASSQSVQVIGGYGYTF,TGCGCCAGCAGCCAATCAGTACAGGTAATCGGAGGCTATGGCTACACCTTC
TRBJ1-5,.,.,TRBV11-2,CASSLYEAGANQPQHF,TGTGCCAGCAGCTTATATGAGGCAGGGGCTAATCAGCCCCAGCATTTT
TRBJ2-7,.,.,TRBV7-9,CASSQGSSYEQYF,TGTGCCAGCAGCCAGGGGAGCTCCTACGAGCAGTACTTC
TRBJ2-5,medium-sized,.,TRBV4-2,CASSQEGWETQYF,TGTGCCAGCAGCCAAGAAGGGTGGGAGACCCAGTACTTC
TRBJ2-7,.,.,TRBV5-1,CASSLPGTYEQYF,TGCGCCAGCAGCTTACCAGGGACCTACGAGCAGTACTTC
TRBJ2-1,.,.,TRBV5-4,CASRQTGGGDEQFF,TGTGCCAGCAGGCAAACCGGTGGGGGAGATGAGCAGTTCTTC
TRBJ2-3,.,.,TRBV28,CASSSLQMDSSTDTQYF,TGTGCCAGCAGTTCCCTGCAGATGGATTCTAGCACAGATACGCAGTATTTT
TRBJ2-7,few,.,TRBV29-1,CSVVPGGNEQYF,TGCAGCGTTGTTCCCGGAGGGAACGAGCAGTACTTC
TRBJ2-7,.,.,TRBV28,CASRAPSVLSYEQYF,TGTGCCAGCCGGGCTCCCTCCGTACTCTCCTACGAGCAGTACTTC
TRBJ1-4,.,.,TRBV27,CASSLTTNEKLFF,TGTGCCAGCAGTCTTACAACTAATGAAAAACTGTTTTTT
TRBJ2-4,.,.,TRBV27,CASSLTGQNIQYF,TGTGCCAGCAGTTTAACAGGGCAAAACATTCAGTACTTC
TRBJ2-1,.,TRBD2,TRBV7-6,CASSPHRLAGVSYNEQLF,TGTGCCAGCAGCCCGCACCGACTAGCGGGAGTCTCCTACAATGAGCAGCTCTTC
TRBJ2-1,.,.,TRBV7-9,CASSRLVSEQFF,TGTGCCAGCAGCAGGCTGGTCAGTGAGCAGTTCTTC
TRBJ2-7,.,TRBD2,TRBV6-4,CASSPQAGEVYEQYF,TGTGCCAGCAGTCCGCAAGCGGGAGAGGTCTACGAGCAGTACTTC
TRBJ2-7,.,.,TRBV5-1,CASSLEPLSYEQYF,TGCGCCAGCAGCTTGGAACCCCTCTCCTACGAGCAGTACTTC
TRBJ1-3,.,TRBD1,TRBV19,CASSIGQGAGNTIYF,TGTGCCAGTAGTATCGGACAGGGAGCAGGAAACACCATATATTTT
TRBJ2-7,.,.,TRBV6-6,CASSYSAGPSYEQYF,TGTGCCAGCAGTTACTCCGCGGGCCCCTCCTACGAGCAGTACTTC
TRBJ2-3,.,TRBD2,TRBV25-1,CASSEEWDYSTDTQYF,TGTGCCAGCAGTGAAGAGTGGGACTACAGCACAGATACGCAGTATTTT
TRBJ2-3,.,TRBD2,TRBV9,CASSAGLAGARGTDTQYF,TGTGCCAGCAGCGCCGGACTAGCGGGAGCTCGCGGCACAGATACGCAGTATTTT
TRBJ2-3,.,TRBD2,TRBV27,CASSSLPLADGTDTQYF,TGTGCCAGCAGTTCCCTTCCTCTAGCGGACGGCACAGATACGCAGTATTTT
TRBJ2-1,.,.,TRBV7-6,CASSSTMWRNSYNEQFF,TGTGCCAGCAGCTCAACGATGTGGAGGAACTCCTACAATGAGCAGTTCTTC
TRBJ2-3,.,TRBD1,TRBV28,CASSLRGRRTDTQYF,TGTGCCAGCAGTTTGAGGGGGCGTCGCACAGATACGCAGTATTTT
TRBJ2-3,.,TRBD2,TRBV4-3,CASSQGTSGTTDTQYF,TGCGCCAGCAGCCAGGGGACTAGCGGAACCACAGATACGCAGTATTTT
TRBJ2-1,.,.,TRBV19,CASSIGPGVHNEQFF,TGTGCCAGTAGTATAGGCCCAGGGGTTCACAATGAGCAGTTCTTC
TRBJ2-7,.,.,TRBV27,CASSLSVGTDEQYF,TGTGCCAGCAGTTTATCGGTGGGAACGGACGAGCAGTACTTC
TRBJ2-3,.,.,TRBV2,CASRYGVAVTDTQYF,TGTGCCAGCAGATATGGGGTAGCGGTCACAGATACGCAGTATTTT
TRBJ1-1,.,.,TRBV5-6,CASSRPGGNTEAFF,TGTGCCAGCAGCCGGCCGGGGGGGAACACTGAAGCTTTCTTT
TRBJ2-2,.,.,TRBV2,CASSPLRLGPNTGELFF,TGTGCCAGCAGCCCGTTGAGACTCGGCCCAAACACCGGGGAGCTGTTTTTT
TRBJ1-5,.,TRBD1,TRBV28,CASSSPRNNRGPYSNQPQHF,TGTGCCAGCAGTTCCCCCCGAAACAACAGGGGACCTTATAGCAATCAGCCCCAGCATTTT
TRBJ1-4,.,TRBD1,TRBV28,CASSLRAQGAFEKLFF,TGTGCCAGCAGTCTCAGGGCACAGGGGGCGTTTGAAAAACTGTTTTTT
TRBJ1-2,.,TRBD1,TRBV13,CASSSGQRTNYGYTF,TGTGCCAGCAGCTCGGGACAGAGAACGAACTATGGCTACACCTTC
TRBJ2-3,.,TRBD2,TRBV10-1,CASKEREDTDTQYF,TGCGCCAGCAAAGAGCGGGAGGACACAGATACGCAGTATTTT
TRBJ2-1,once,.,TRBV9,CASSAWDGNNNEQFF,TGTGCCAGCAGCGCATGGGACGGCAACAACAATGAGCAGTTCTTC
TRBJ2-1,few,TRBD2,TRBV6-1,CASSEYRGELYNEQFF,TGTGCCAGCAGTGAATATCGGGGGGAGTTATACAATGAGCAGTTCTTC
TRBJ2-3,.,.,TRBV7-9,CASSGSWDTQYF,TGTGCCAGCAGTGGGAGTTGGGATACGCAGTATTTT
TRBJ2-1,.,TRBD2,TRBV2,CASSELAGAGNEQFF,TGTGCCAGCAGTGAATTGGCGGGAGCAGGCAATGAGCAGTTCTTC
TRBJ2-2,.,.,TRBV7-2,CAGGLDGNTGELFF,TGTGCCGGAGGGTTGGACGGAAACACCGGGGAGCTGTTTTTT
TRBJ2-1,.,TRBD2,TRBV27,CASRTGLAGINEQFF,TGTGCCAGCAGAACCGGACTAGCGGGAATCAATGAGCAGTTCTTC